This T cell receptor (beta chain) comes out of a study of T-cell reconstitution after alpha-beta-depleted transplantation in children. Looked up from germline, CDR1 is GTSNPN and CDR2 is SVGIG (reference sequence). The CDR3 is made up of 14 amino acids. Trimming removed 3 bases at V and 8 bases at J, with 14 bases between. Preparation of the TCRbeta library used unique molecular identifiers. TCRdb independently ran MiXCR on the PCR reads; one entry per CDR3 protein. The data show about 610,000 distinct CDR3 sequences, roughly a tenth seen once. This clonotype was recorded a few times. V is TRBV30 and J is TRBJ1-6, with D maybe TRBD1 (6 bases). This TCR derives from a human donor who donated a stem cell graft to a child with acute myeloid leukemia. The input for sequencing was PBMCs from the stem cell graft donor, taken from the stem cell graft. The CDR3 here is CAWSPGQKDSPLHF. Here the CDR3 DNA reads TGTGCCTGGAGCCCTGGACAGAAAGATTCACCCCTCCACTTT.